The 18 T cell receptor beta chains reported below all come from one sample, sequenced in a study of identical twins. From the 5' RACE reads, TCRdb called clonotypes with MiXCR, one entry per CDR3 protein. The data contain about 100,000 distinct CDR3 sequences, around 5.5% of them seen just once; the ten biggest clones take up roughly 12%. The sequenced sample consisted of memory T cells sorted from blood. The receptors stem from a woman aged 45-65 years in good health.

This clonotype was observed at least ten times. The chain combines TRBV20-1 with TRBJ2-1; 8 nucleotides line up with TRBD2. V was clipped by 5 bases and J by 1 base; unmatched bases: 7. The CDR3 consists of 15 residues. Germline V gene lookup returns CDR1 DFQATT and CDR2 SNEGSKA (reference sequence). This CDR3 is CSALTSAGSYNEQFF. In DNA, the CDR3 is TGCAGTGCTTTGACTAGCGCGGGTTCCTACAATGAGCAGTTCTTC.

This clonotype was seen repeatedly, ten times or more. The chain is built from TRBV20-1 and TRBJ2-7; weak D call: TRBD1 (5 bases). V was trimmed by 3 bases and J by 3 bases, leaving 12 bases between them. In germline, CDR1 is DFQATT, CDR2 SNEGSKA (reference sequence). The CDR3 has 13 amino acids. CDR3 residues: CSASQGASYEQYF. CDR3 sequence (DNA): TGCAGTGCTAGCCAAGGGGCGAGCTACGAGCAGTACTTC.

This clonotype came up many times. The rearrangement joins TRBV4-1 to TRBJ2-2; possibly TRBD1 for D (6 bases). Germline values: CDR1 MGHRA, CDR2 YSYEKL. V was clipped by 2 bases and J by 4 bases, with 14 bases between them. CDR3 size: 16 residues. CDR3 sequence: CASSQPRTASTGELFF. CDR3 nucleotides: TGCGCCAGCAGCCAACCTAGGACAGCTAGCACCGGGGAGCTGTTTTTT.

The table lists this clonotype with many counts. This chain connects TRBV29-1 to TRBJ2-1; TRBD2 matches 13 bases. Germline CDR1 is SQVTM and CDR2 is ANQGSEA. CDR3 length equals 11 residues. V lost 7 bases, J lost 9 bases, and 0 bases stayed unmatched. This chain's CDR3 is CSGTSGGEQFF. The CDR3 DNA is TGCAGCGGGACTAGCGGGGGTGAGCAGTTCTTC.

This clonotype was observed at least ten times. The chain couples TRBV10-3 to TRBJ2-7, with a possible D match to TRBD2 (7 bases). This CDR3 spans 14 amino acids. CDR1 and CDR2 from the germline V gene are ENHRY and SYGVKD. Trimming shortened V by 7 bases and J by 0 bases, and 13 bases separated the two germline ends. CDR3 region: CAIMGAGDSYEQYF. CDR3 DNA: TGTGCCATCATGGGGGCGGGGGACTCCTACGAGCAGTACTTC.

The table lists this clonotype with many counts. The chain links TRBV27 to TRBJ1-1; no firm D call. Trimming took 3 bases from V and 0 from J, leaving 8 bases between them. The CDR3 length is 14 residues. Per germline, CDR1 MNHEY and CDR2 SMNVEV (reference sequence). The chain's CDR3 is CASSFSVVNTEAFF. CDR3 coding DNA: TGTGCCAGCAGTTTCTCTGTAGTGAACACTGAAGCTTTCTTT.

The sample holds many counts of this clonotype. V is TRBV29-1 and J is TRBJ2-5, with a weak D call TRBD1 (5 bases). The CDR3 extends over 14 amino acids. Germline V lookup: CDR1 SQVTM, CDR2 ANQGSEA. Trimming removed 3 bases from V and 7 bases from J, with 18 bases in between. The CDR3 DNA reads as TGCAGCGTTGACGGGTCGTCAGGAAGGGGGACCCAGTACTTC. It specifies CSVDGSSGRGTQYF.

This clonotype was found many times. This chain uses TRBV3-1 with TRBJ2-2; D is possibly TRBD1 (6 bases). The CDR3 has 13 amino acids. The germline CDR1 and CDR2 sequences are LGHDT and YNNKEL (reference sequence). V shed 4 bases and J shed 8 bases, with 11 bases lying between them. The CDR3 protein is CASSRITGGELFF. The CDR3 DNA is TGTGCCAGCAGCCGCATAACAGGGGGGGAGCTGTTTTTT.

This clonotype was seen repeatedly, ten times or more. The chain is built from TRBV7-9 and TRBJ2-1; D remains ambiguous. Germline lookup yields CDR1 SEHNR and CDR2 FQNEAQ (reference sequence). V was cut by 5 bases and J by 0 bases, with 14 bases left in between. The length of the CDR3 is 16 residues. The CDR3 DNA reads TGTGCCAGCAGCCTAAGGACGGGTGGCTCCTACAATGAGCAGTTCTTC. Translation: CASSLRTGGSYNEQFF.

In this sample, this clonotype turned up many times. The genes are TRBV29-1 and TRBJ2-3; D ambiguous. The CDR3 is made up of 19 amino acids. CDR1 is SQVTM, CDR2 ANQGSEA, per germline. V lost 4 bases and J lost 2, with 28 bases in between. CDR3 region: CSVATPLTGPNGYTDTQYF. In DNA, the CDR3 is TGCAGCGTTGCCACCCCATTGACCGGGCCCAACGGATACACAGATACGCAGTATTTT.

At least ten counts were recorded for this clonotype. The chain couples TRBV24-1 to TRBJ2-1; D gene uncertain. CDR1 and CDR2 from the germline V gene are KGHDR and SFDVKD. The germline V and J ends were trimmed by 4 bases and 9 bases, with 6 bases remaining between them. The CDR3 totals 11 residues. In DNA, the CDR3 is TGTGCCACCAGTGAATATGCTGAGCAGTTCTTC. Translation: CATSEYAEQFF.

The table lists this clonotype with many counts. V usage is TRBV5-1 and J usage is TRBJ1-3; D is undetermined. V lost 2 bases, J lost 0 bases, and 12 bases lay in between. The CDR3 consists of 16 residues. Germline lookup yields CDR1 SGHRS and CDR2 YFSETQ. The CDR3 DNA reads TGCGCCAGCAGCTTAGACAACGGTAACTCTGGAAACACCATATATTTT. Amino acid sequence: CASSLDNGNSGNTIYF.

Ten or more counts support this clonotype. CDR3 amino acids: CASSHRRATNEKLFF. The CDR3 DNA reads as TGTGCCAGCAGCCACCGAAGAGCAACTAATGAAAAACTGTTTTTT. The chain links TRBV7-8 to TRBJ1-4; D is ambiguous. CDR1 is SGHVS and CDR2 is FQNEAQ in the germline V gene. V lost 5 bases to trimming and J lost 0 bases, with 10 bases between them. The CDR3 is 15 residues long.

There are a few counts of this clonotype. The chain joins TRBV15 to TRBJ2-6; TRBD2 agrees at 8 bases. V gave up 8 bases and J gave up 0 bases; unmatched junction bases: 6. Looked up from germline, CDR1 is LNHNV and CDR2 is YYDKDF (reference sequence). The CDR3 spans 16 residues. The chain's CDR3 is CATRAGVGSGANVLTF. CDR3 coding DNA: TGTGCCACCCGAGCGGGAGTAGGCTCTGGGGCCAACGTCCTGACTTTC.

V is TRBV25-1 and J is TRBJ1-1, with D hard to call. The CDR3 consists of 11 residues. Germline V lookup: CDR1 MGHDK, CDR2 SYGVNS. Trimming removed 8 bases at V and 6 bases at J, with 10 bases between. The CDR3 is CASVLKAEAFF. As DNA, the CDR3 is TGTGCCAGCGTCTTGAAGGCTGAAGCTTTCTTT.

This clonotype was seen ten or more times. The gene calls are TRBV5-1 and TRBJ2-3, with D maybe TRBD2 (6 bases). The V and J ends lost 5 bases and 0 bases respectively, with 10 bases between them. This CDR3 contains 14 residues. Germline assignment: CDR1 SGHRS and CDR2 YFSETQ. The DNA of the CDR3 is TGCGCCAGCAGGAGCGGGCCTAGCACAGATACGCAGTATTTT. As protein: CASRSGPSTDTQYF. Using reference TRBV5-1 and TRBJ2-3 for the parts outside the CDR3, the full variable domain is KAGVTQTPRYLIKTRGQQVTLSCSPISGHRSVSWYQQTPGQGLQFLFEYFSETQRNKGNFPGRFSGRQFSNSRSEMNVSTLELGDSALYLCASRSGPSTDTQYFGPGTRLTVL.

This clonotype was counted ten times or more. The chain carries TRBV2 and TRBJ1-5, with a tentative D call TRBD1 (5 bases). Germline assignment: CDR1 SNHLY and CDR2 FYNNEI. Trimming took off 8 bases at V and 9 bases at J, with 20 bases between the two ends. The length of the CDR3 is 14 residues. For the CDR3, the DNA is TGTGCCAGCCTCCCGGGACTGCAGACTGGGCCCCAGCATTTT. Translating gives CASLPGLQTGPQHF.

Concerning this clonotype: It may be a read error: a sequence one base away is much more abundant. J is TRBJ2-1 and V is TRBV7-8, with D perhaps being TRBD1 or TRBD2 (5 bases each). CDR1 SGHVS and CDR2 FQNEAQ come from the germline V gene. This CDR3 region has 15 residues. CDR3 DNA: TGTGCCAGCAACTGGGGACCGACTCGATACAGTGAGCAGTTCTTC. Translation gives CASNWGPTRYSEQFF.